A single sample is the source of the 31 T cell receptor beta chains below, sequenced in a study of blood T cells in healthy people across ages. With a J-beta primer mix and a sample-barcoded 5' primer, a second PCR ran about 7 to 11 cycles. A single record per CDR3 protein comes from TCRdb applying MiXCR to the 5' RACE reads. The sample consists of under 2,000,000 distinct CDR3 sequences, around 48% of them appearing once. Sequenced: blood. These receptors originate from a woman between 35 and 50 years old in good health.

CDR3 nucleotides: TGTGCCAGCAGCTTAGCGGGGTCTCATAATTCACCCCTCCACTTT. The encoded protein is CASSLAGSHNSPLHF. The chain has TRBV7-2 and TRBJ1-6, with D unresolved. This CDR3 has 15 residues. Trimming removed 0 bases at V and 5 bases at J, with 8 bases between. Germline-derived CDR1 and CDR2 are SGHTA and FQGNSA.

This clonotype turned up a few times. The chain combines TRBV27 with TRBJ2-6; D possibly corresponds to TRBD2 (7 bases). Germline V CDR1 and CDR2: MNHEY, SMNVEV (reference sequence). Trimming shortened V by 6 bases and J by 4 bases, and 13 bases separated the two germline ends. The CDR3 is 15 amino acids. CDR3 sequence (DNA): TGTGCCAGCAGCGCTGCGGGGGCCGGGGCCAACGTCCTGACTTTC. This codes for CASSAAGAGANVLTF.

This clonotype was observed a few times. The rearrangement uses TRBV5-1 and TRBJ2-1, with TRBD2 matching over 10 bases. The CDR3 length is 17 residues. The V gene end was trimmed by 3 bases and the J gene end by 7 bases; junction bases not matched to a gene: 13. Germline V gene sequence: CDR1 SGHRS, CDR2 YFSETQ. CDR3 loop: CASSSGRTSGRGNEQFF. The CDR3 nucleotides read TGCGCCAGCAGCTCAGGAAGGACTAGCGGCCGGGGGAATGAGCAGTTCTTC.

This chain links TRBV19 with TRBJ1-2; D gene uncertain. Germline V CDR1 and CDR2: LNHDA, SQIVND (reference sequence). This CDR3 has 15 amino acids. Trimming took 0 bases from V and 2 from J, leaving 10 bases between them. For the CDR3, the DNA is TGTGCCAGTAGTATAGAAAGCGGGCCAAACTATGGCTACACCTTC. Encoded protein: CASSIESGPNYGYTF.

This clonotype was picked up a small number of times. This chain links TRBV10-3 with TRBJ2-7, with no clear D. Per germline, CDR1 ENHRY and CDR2 SYGVKD. CDR3 length: 15 residues. V gave up 3 bases and J gave up 2 bases, with 14 bases separating them. Here the CDR3 reads CAISDLEGIAYEQYF. CDR3 DNA sequence: TGTGCCATCAGTGATCTCGAAGGGATCGCCTACGAGCAGTACTTC.

This rearrangement joins TRBV6-1 to TRBJ1-4; D unclear. Trimming removed 6 bases from V and 4 bases from J, with 12 bases in between. Germline V gene data show CDR1 as MNHNS and CDR2 as SASEGT. This CDR3 has 14 amino acids. CDR3 DNA: TGTGCCAGCAGACGGAACCTACTTAATGAAAAACTGTTTTTT. This gives the protein CASRRNLLNEKLFF.

CDR3 in amino acids: CSASRDTEGNEQFF. The CDR3 DNA reads as TGCAGTGCGAGCAGGGACACGGAGGGCAATGAGCAGTTCTTC. This sequence joins TRBV20-1 and TRBJ2-1, with D perhaps TRBD1 or TRBD2 (6 bases each). The CDR3 is made up of 14 amino acids. V was trimmed by 6 bases and J by 6 bases, leaving 18 bases between them. Germline CDR1 and CDR2: DFQATT and SNEGSKA (reference sequence).

CDR3 coding DNA: TGTGCCAGCAGCTTGGTCAGGGCAAGCTCTGGGGCCAACGTCCTGACTTTC. Amino acids: CASSLVRASSGANVLTF. The rearrangement uses TRBV7-2 and TRBJ2-6; weak D call: TRBD1 (5 bases). Germline loops: CDR1 SGHTA, CDR2 FQGNSA. The CDR3 has 17 residues. V was cut by 3 bases and J by 0 bases, with 12 bases left in between.

In regard to this clonotype: One junction end disagrees with the germline gene, perhaps due to a read error. This chain connects TRBV29-1 to TRBJ1-6; 8 bases agree with TRBD1. The CDR3 has 13 residues. The germline V gene encodes CDR1 SQVTM and CDR2 ANQGSEA. CDR3 in DNA: TGCAGCGTGACCGACAGGGGAGGTTCACCCCCCCACTTT. Protein product: CSVTDRGGSPPHF.

CDR3 in amino acids: CASGRTGHFYEQFF. CDR3 nucleotide sequence: TGTGCTAGCGGGAGGACAGGTCATTTCTATGAGCAGTTCTTC. The chain links TRBV12-5 to TRBJ2-1; the D call may be TRBD1 or TRBD2 (7 bases each). Germline CDR1 reads LGHNT; CDR2 reads FRNRAP. V was clipped by 9 bases and J by 8 bases, with 20 bases between them. The CDR3 totals 14 residues.

The J gene is TRBJ2-1, the V gene TRBV7-9; the match to TRBD2 covers 14 bases. From germline, CDR1 is SEHNR and CDR2 FQNEAQ (reference sequence). The CDR3 is 19 residues long. J gave up 4 bases and V 2 bases, and 10 bases lay outside the gene matches. CDR3 in DNA: TGTGCCAGCAGCTTAACTAGTAGACTAGCGGGGGGGCCTTACAATGAGCAGTTCTTC. It specifies CASSLTSRLAGGPYNEQFF.

This clonotype was detected a few times. The chain is built from TRBV6-2 or TRBV6-3 and TRBJ2-6; possibly TRBD1 or TRBD2 for D (6 bases each). CDR1 MNHEY and CDR2 SVGEGT come from the germline V gene. The ends were cut back, 5 bases at V and 0 bases at J, with 14 bases in the middle. This CDR3 is built from 17 residues. Here the CDR3 reads CASSQPGAPSGANVLTF. CDR3 coding DNA: TGTGCCAGCAGTCAGCCGGGGGCCCCCTCTGGGGCCAACGTCCTGACTTTC.

This chain uses TRBV7-6 with TRBJ1-2; TRBD1 is a possible D gene (6 bases). This CDR3 has 15 amino acids. Trimming left V 1 base short and J 7 bases short, with 16 bases between. Per germline, CDR1 SGHVS and CDR2 FNYEAQ. The CDR3 spells CASSLGGTGSRGYTF. CDR3 bases: TGTGCCAGCAGCTTAGGAGGAACAGGGAGCCGTGGCTACACCTTC.

V usage is TRBV28 and J usage is TRBJ2-3, with D possibly TRBD2 on 5 matching bases. Germline CDR1 is MDHEN and CDR2 is SYDVKM. The CDR3 is made up of 13 amino acids. The CDR3 sequence: CAGSGGSTDTQYF. The CDR3 nucleotides read TGTGCAGGCAGCGGTGGGAGCACAGATACGCAGTATTTT.

The chain links TRBV29-1 to TRBJ1-2; no reliable D call. Germline CDR1 reads SQVTM; CDR2 reads ANQGSEA. V shed 5 bases and J shed 3 bases, with 10 bases lying between them. The length of the CDR3 is 12 residues. The CDR3 is CSVLWRDYGYTF. The CDR3 DNA reads as TGCAGCGTTTTGTGGAGGGACTATGGCTACACCTTC.

V usage is TRBV7-6 and J usage is TRBJ2-7, with 8 bases lining up with TRBD1. CDR1 and CDR2 from the germline V gene are SGHVS and FNYEAQ. V trimming: 5 bases; J trimming: 6 bases; junction bases outside the gene matches: 6. This CDR3 region has 13 residues. Here the CDR3 DNA reads TGTGCCAGCAGCATACAGACAGGGGCCGAGCAGTACTTC. It encodes CASSIQTGAEQYF.

This clonotype was observed at least ten times. The V gene is TRBV27, the J gene TRBJ2-3, with D possibly being TRBD1 (6 bases). V dropped 4 bases and J dropped 5 bases, with 19 bases sitting between them. The CDR3 extends over 16 amino acids. From germline, CDR1 is MNHEY and CDR2 SMNVEV (reference sequence). DNA for the CDR3: TGTGCCAGCAGTTCCAGACAATCACAGGGAATAGATACGCAGTATTTT. This sequence encodes CASSSRQSQGIDTQYF.

The chain couples TRBV9 to TRBJ2-4; 11 bases are shared with TRBD2. The V gene end was trimmed by 3 bases and the J gene end by 9 bases; junction bases not matched to a gene: 11. The germline V gene encodes CDR1 SGDLS and CDR2 YYNGEE. This CDR3 has 16 amino acids. The CDR3 loop is CASSDPSSGGSRIQYF. DNA of the CDR3: TGTGCCAGCAGCGATCCTTCTAGCGGGGGGTCTCGCATTCAGTACTTC.

This clonotype was recorded a few times. The chain employs TRBV29-1 and TRBJ2-3; 8 bases fit TRBD2. The germline gives CDR1 SQVTM, CDR2 ANQGSEA. The CDR3 is 15 residues long. V shed 6 bases, J shed 5 bases, and the junction held 13 bases outside the gene matches. The CDR3 is CSVQDRGGRGDTQYF. CDR3 coding DNA: TGCAGCGTCCAAGACCGGGGGGGGCGGGGAGATACGCAGTATTTT.

This clonotype was counted between two and nine times. J is TRBJ2-7 and V is TRBV24-1; D unclear. Looked up from germline, CDR1 is KGHDR and CDR2 is SFDVKD. The V end was cut by 6 bases, the J end by 2 bases, with 7 bases between. The CDR3 has 12 amino acids. As DNA, the CDR3 is TGTGCCACCAGTAACGGCCCCTACGAGCAGTACTTC. Protein product: CATSNGPYEQYF.

This clonotype was seen more than once but under ten times. The rearrangement joins TRBV29-1 to TRBJ1-2, with D hard to call. V was clipped by 0 bases and J by 5 bases, with 10 bases between them. The CDR3 contains 13 residues. Looked up from germline, CDR1 is SQVTM and CDR2 is ANQGSEA. The CDR3 nucleotides read TGCAGCGTTGAAGATCTTGGACGTTATGGCTACACCTTC. Encoded protein: CSVEDLGRYGYTF.

The rearrangement joins TRBV7-2 to TRBJ2-5, with 14 nucleotides matching TRBD2. The V gene's germline CDR1 is SGHTA and CDR2 FQGNSA. CDR3 length: 20 amino acids. Losses at the gene ends were 5 bases for V and 0 bases for J; bases not matched to a gene: 14. The CDR3 reads CASSPPGLAGDDQYQETQYF. Here the CDR3 DNA reads TGTGCCAGCAGCCCTCCGGGACTAGCGGGGGACGATCAATACCAAGAGACCCAGTACTTC.

The rearrangement uses TRBV20-1 and TRBJ2-3; 10 bases fit TRBD1. In germline, CDR1 is DFQATT, CDR2 SNEGSKA (reference sequence). This CDR3 is built from 13 residues. V gave up 7 bases and J gave up 6 bases; unmatched junction bases: 7. CDR3 loop: CSVPRTGGDTQYF. In nucleotides, the CDR3 is TGCAGTGTTCCAAGGACAGGGGGGGATACGCAGTATTTT.

The chain has TRBV2 and TRBJ2-7, with 8 bases that match TRBD1. The DNA matches TRBJ2-5 better at its end, which makes the J call doubtful. The germline V gene has CDR1 SNHLY and CDR2 FYNNEI. The CDR3 runs 14 residues. CDR3 sequence (DNA): TGTGCCAGCATACAGGCAGGGGGCGACGAGACCCAGTACTTC. Translating gives CASIQAGGDETQYF.

This chain links TRBV3-1 with TRBJ2-5; D possibly uses TRBD1 or TRBD2 (5 bases each). Germline V gene lookup returns CDR1 LGHDT and CDR2 YNNKEL (reference sequence). CDR3 length: 15 residues. Trimming cost V 5 bases and J 1 base, with 14 bases left between them. CDR3: CASSTWDHLQETQYF. As DNA, the CDR3 is TGTGCCAGCAGCACCTGGGACCATCTCCAAGAGACCCAGTACTTC.

Only one count was recorded for this clonotype. The chain recombines TRBV20-1 with TRBJ1-2; the match to TRBD1 covers 7 bases. This CDR3 has 14 amino acids. In germline, CDR1 is DFQATT, CDR2 SNEGSKA (reference sequence). Unmatched junction bases numbered 6, after V lost 5 bases and J lost 0 bases. CDR3 sequence reads: CSAPTGTANYGYTF. The DNA for the CDR3 is TGCAGTGCTCCCACCGGGACAGCTAACTATGGCTACACCTTC.

The V and J genes are TRBV11-1 and TRBJ2-3; TRBD1 aligns across 8 bases. CDR1 and CDR2 (germline): SGHAT, FQDESV (reference sequence). The CDR3 consists of 14 residues. The trim removed 6 bases at V and 6 bases at J, leaving 8 bases unmatched. For the CDR3, the DNA is TGTGCCAGCAGAACGGGACAGGAAAGCGATACGCAGTATTTT. Its translation: CASRTGQESDTQYF.

This clonotype was recorded a few times. The genes are TRBV9 and TRBJ2-1; D not resolved. Germline loops: CDR1 SGDLS, CDR2 YYNGEE. This CDR3 is built from 14 residues. The V and J ends lost 0 bases and 6 bases respectively, with 10 bases between them. CDR3 region: CASSVDRVRNEQFF. The CDR3 region has the DNA TGTGCCAGCAGCGTAGACCGCGTCCGCAATGAGCAGTTCTTC.

This chain links TRBV3-1 with TRBJ2-7, with D possibly matching TRBD1 (5 bases). Trimming removed 4 bases at V and 1 base at J, with 8 bases between. The germline V gene encodes CDR1 LGHDT and CDR2 YNNKEL (reference sequence). The CDR3 consists of 13 residues. The CDR3 spells CASSRKGSYEQYF. The DNA of the CDR3 is TGTGCCAGCAGCCGAAAGGGGTCCTACGAGCAGTACTTC.

The rearrangement uses TRBV11-2 and TRBJ2-1, with 10 bases aligning to TRBD2. Germline CDR1 is SGHAT and CDR2 is FQNNGV. The CDR3 sequence is 15 residues long. V shed 5 bases, J shed 3 bases, and the junction held 4 bases outside the gene matches. CDR3 loop: CASSTVAGGYNEQFF. CDR3 bases: TGTGCCAGCAGCACCGTAGCGGGGGGCTACAATGAGCAGTTCTTC.

The CDR3 sequence is CASSATGGGNEKLFF. DNA for the CDR3: TGTGCCAGCAGCGCGACAGGGGGCGGAAATGAAAAACTGTTTTTT. This chain connects TRBV7-9 to TRBJ1-4, with 10 bases identical to TRBD1. CDR3 length: 15 residues. The J segment lost 5 bases and the V segment lost 5 bases, leaving 5 bases of the junction unmatched. The germline V gene has CDR1 SEHNR and CDR2 FQNEAQ (reference sequence).